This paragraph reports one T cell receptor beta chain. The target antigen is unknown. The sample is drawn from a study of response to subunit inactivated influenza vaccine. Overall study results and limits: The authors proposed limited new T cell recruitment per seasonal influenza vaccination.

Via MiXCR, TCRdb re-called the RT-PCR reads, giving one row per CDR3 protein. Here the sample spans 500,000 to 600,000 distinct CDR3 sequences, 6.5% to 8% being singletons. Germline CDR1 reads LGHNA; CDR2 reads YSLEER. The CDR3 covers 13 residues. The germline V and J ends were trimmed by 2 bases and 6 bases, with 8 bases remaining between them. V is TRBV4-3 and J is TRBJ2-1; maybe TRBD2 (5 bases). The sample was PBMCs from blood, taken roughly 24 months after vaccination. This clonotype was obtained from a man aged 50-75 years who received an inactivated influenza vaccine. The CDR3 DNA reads TGCGCCAGCAGCCAACTTGAGGGCAATGAGCAGTTCTTC. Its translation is CASSQLEGNEQFF.